This entry lists 28 T cell receptor beta chains sequenced from one sample in a study of a mutant IDH1 vaccine in newly diagnosed glioma. Only in-frame clones appear in the TCRdb table, and some are missing; sequencing was by immunoSEQ multiplex PCR. The sample lists about 98,000 clones; around 90% were seen once. Described time point: baseline, week 1 (first vaccination visit). Treatment here: pre-vaccination baseline after standard-of-care therapy. The material sequenced was PBMCs, taken from a glioma patient treated with radiotherapy, temozolomide or both. The receptors were gathered from a woman aged 50 to 60 with glioma.

The chain recombines TRBV28 with TRBJ2-7; D call uncertain. Germline V lookup: CDR1 MDHEN, CDR2 SYDVKM. Trimming took 5 bases from V and 1 from J, leaving 6 bases between them. This CDR3 region has 12 residues. CDR3 nucleotides: TGTGCCAGCAGTCCTTGGTCCTACGAGCAGTACTTC. Amino acids: CASSPWSYEQYF.

V gene TRBV25-1 combines with J gene TRBJ2-2, with D tentatively TRBD1 (6 bases). There are 18 residues in the CDR3. Germline-derived CDR1 and CDR2 are MGHDK and SYGVNS. V dropped 2 bases and J dropped 4 bases, with 20 bases sitting between them. The CDR3: CASSEGAGAVFGTGELFF. CDR3 DNA sequence: TGTGCCAGCAGTGAAGGCGCAGGGGCGGTCTTTGGCACCGGGGAGCTGTTTTTT.

V gene TRBV11-2 combines with J gene TRBJ2-5; D is unresolved. The germline V gene encodes CDR1 SGHAT and CDR2 FQNNGV. CDR3 length: 14 residues. Between the trimmed V and J ends, which lost 8 bases and 0 bases, there was a span of 13 bases. CDR3 residues: CASCPAAYQETQYF. In nucleotides, the CDR3 is TGTGCCAGCTGTCCTGCGGCCTACCAAGAGACCCAGTACTTC.

J is TRBJ2-2 and V is TRBV27; 7 bases line up with TRBD2. The junction had 15 bases not matched to a gene; V was cut back by 3 bases and J by 8 bases. The CDR3 is 17 residues long. Germline CDR1 MNHEY, CDR2 SMNVEV (reference sequence). The CDR3 protein is CASSFSSGMQTRGELFF. The DNA for the CDR3 is TGTGCCAGCAGTTTTTCCAGCGGGATGCAAACTAGGGGGGAGCTGTTTTTT.

Of note for this clone: This specimen includes other DNA sequences encoding the same CDR3. CDR3: CASSVGLAEYNEQFF. The CDR3 DNA reads as TGTGCCAGCAGCGTAGGACTAGCGGAATACAATGAGCAGTTCTTC. This sequence joins TRBV9 and TRBJ2-1; 9 positions match TRBD2. Germline V gene lookup returns CDR1 SGDLS and CDR2 YYNGEE. This CDR3 comprises 15 residues. V shed 0 bases and J 4 bases; nucleotides not matched to a gene: 2. The whole variable domain, filled in from reference TRBV9 and TRBJ2-1, reads DSGVTQTPKHLITATGQRVTLRCSPRSGDLSVYWYQQSLDQGLQFLIQYYNGEERAKGNILERFSAQQFPDLHSELNLSSLELGDSALYFCASSVGLAEYNEQFFGPGTRLTVL.

This sequence joins TRBV9 and TRBJ1-6; no reliable D call. The germline CDR1 and CDR2 sequences are SGDLS and YYNGEE. Between the trimmed V and J ends, which lost 0 bases and 7 bases, there was a span of 11 bases. The CDR3 has 15 amino acids. CDR3: CASSVGPPGNSPLHF. The CDR3 DNA is TGTGCCAGCAGCGTAGGGCCACCGGGCAATTCACCCCTCCACTTT.

This clone was observed once. The chain carries TRBV6-6 and TRBJ2-7; 7 bases map to TRBD1. From germline, CDR1 is MNHNY and CDR2 SVGAGI (reference sequence). The CDR3 has 13 amino acids. Trimming took 6 bases from V and 0 from J; bases not matched to a gene: 2. The CDR3 coding sequence is TGTGCCAGCAGATGGGACAGCTCCTACGAGCAGTACTTC. Amino acid sequence: CASRWDSSYEQYF.

The chain joins TRBV7-9 to TRBJ2-7; D unclear. Germline lookup yields CDR1 SEHNR and CDR2 FQNEAQ (reference sequence). The CDR3 runs 11 residues. V shed 5 bases and J shed 2 bases, with 4 bases lying between them. The CDR3 reads CASSRTYEQYF. CDR3 coding DNA: TGTGCCAGCAGCAGGACCTACGAGCAGTACTTC.

DNA for the CDR3: TGTGCCAGCTCACCACAGGGGATCGTACCCGACGAGCAGTACTTC. Translation gives CASSPQGIVPDEQYF. The chain employs TRBV18 and TRBJ2-7; D possibly corresponds to TRBD1 (5 bases). Germline CDR1 is KGHSH and CDR2 is LQKENI. V lost 1 base, J lost 5 bases, and 15 bases lay in between. This CDR3 comprises 15 residues.

The chain combines TRBV29-1 with TRBJ2-5, with TRBD2 as a possible D gene (5 bases). This CDR3 contains 15 residues. Trimming left V 0 bases short and J 5 bases short, with 16 bases between. Germline V gene data show CDR1 as SQVTM and CDR2 as ANQGSEA. CDR3 protein: CSVEDTIGVVETQYF. In DNA form, the CDR3 reads TGCAGCGTTGAAGATACTATCGGGGTAGTGGAGACCCAGTACTTC. Full variable domain (remainder filled in from reference TRBV29-1 and TRBJ2-5): SAVISQKPSRDICQRGTSLTIQCQVDSQVTMMFWYRQQPGQSLTLIATANQGSEATYESGFVIDKFPISRPNLTFSTLTVSNMSPEDSSIYLCSVEDTIGVVETQYFGPGTRLLVL.

The rearrangement joins TRBV28 to TRBJ2-7; TRBD1 matches 12 bases. Germline trimming cut 3 bases from V and 5 bases from J; bases unmatched to any gene: 5. Per the germline V gene, CDR1 is MDHEN and CDR2 is SYDVKM. The CDR3 length is 15 residues. CDR3 region: CASSLGDRGHNEQYF. CDR3 DNA sequence: TGTGCCAGCAGTTTGGGGGACAGGGGGCATAACGAGCAGTACTTC.

This chain joins TRBV7-9 and TRBJ1-2, with D perhaps TRBD1 (6 bases). CDR1 is SEHNR, CDR2 FQNEAQ, per germline (reference sequence). V shed 3 bases and J shed 10 bases, with 12 bases lying between them. CDR3 length: 12 residues. The CDR3 loop is CASSFTGSLYTF. The CDR3 DNA reads as TGTGCCAGCAGCTTTACAGGGTCCCTCTACACCTTC.

A single count supports this clone. V gene TRBV7-8 combines with J gene TRBJ2-5; D gene unclear. The end of the DNA aligns better with TRBJ2-7, so the J call may be wrong. In germline, CDR1 is SGHVS, CDR2 FQNEAQ. The CDR3 runs to 16 residues. The chain's CDR3 is CASSLARSLRSYEQYF. In DNA, the CDR3 is TGTGCCAGCAGCTTAGCGAGGAGTCTTCGCTCCTACGAGCAGTACTTC.

The CDR3 region is CASSSPGLGAGEQYF. In DNA, the CDR3 is TGTGCCAGCAGTTCTCCGGGACTAGGGGCGGGCGAGCAGTACTTC. The chain links TRBV6-6 to TRBJ2-7; 8 bases are shared with TRBD2. CDR1 and CDR2 (germline): MNHNY, SVGAGI (reference sequence). The CDR3 runs to 15 residues. The V segment lost 4 bases and the J segment 6 bases; nucleotides outside the gene matches: 11.

The chain links TRBV2 to TRBJ1-6; 7 positions agree with TRBD1. The V gene's germline CDR1 is SNHLY and CDR2 FYNNEI. The V and J ends lost 4 bases and 11 bases, in that order; junction bases with no gene match: 8. The CDR3 covers 14 residues. CDR3 DNA: TGTGCCAGCAGTGCGACAGGGAATTTTACACCCCTCCACTTT. This gives the protein CASSATGNFTPLHF.

The gene calls are TRBV7-9 and TRBJ2-3; 9 bases align to TRBD2. CDR3 length: 17 amino acids. Germline V gene sequence: CDR1 SEHNR, CDR2 FQNEAQ (reference sequence). J lost 4 bases, V lost 3 bases, and 11 bases had no gene match. The CDR3 reads CASSLLGSGSGPDTQYF. CDR3 DNA sequence: TGTGCCAGCAGCTTGCTGGGTAGCGGGAGCGGTCCAGATACGCAGTATTTT. The complete variable domain, with remaining parts taken from reference TRBV7-9 and TRBJ2-3, reads DTGVSQNPRHKITKRGQNVTFRCDPISEHNRLYWYRQTLGQGPEFLTYFQNEAQLEKSRLLSDRFSAERPKGSFSTLEIQRTEQGDSAMYLCASSLLGSGSGPDTQYFGPGTRLTVL.

This clone was observed once. The chain is built from TRBV19 and TRBJ2-7, with D unclear. Trimming pared 3 bases from V and 2 bases from J, leaving 14 bases between. CDR3 size: 15 residues. Looked up from germline, CDR1 is LNHDA and CDR2 is SQIVND (reference sequence). Here the CDR3 DNA reads TGTGCCAGTAGTATGGGGTCCCTAGGAGCCTACGAGCAGTACTTC. This codes for CASSMGSLGAYEQYF.

The chain links TRBV19 to TRBJ2-7; 9 bases match TRBD2. The V segment lost 7 bases and the J segment 3 bases; nucleotides outside the gene matches: 10. Per germline, CDR1 LNHDA and CDR2 SQIVND (reference sequence). This CDR3 has 15 amino acids. The CDR3 protein is CASKELAGAGYEQYF. CDR3 nucleotides: TGTGCCAGTAAGGAGTTAGCGGGAGCCGGCTACGAGCAGTACTTC.

The CDR3 loop is CASSLGGLEFGNTIYF. The DNA for the CDR3 is TGTGCCAGCAGTTTGGGAGGGTTGGAATTCGGAAACACCATATATTTT. The chain couples TRBV28 to TRBJ1-3; D unclear. V gave up 3 bases and J gave up 4 bases, with 16 bases separating them. Looked up from germline, CDR1 is MDHEN and CDR2 is SYDVKM. CDR3 size: 16 residues.

The chain joins TRBV5-4 to TRBJ2-6; D is unresolved. The CDR3 length is 14 residues. V shed 4 bases and J shed 3 bases, with 8 bases lying between them. Germline-derived CDR1 and CDR2 are SGHNT and YYREEE (reference sequence). The CDR3 nucleotides are TGTGCCAGCAGCCTGTGGGGTGGGGCCAACGTCCTGACTTTC. It codes for CASSLWGGANVLTF.

The chain has TRBV30 and TRBJ1-6; D remains ambiguous. V shed 5 bases and J shed 9 bases, with 11 bases lying between them. The CDR3 sequence is 12 residues long. CDR1 and CDR2 from the germline V gene are GTSNPN and SVGIG (reference sequence). The CDR3 nucleotides read TGTGCCTGGGGCGTGTGGAGTTCACCCCTCCACTTT. Its protein is CAWGVWSSPLHF. The entire variable domain, with the rest obtained from reference TRBV30 and TRBJ1-6, is as follows: SQTIHQWPATLVQPVGSPLSLECTVEGTSNPNLYWYRQAAGRGLQLLFYSVGIGQISSEVPQNLSASRPQDRQFILSSKKLLLSDSGFYLCAWGVWSSPLHFGNGTRLTVT.

A word on this clone: An end of the junction does not agree with germline; a read error may underlie this. The rearrangement links TRBV2 to TRBJ1-6; D unresolved. The CDR3 totals 13 residues. Germline V gene sequence: CDR1 SNHLY, CDR2 FYNNEI. The CDR3 reads CASTEDEGSPLHF. The DNA of the CDR3 is TGTGCCAGCACTGAAGATGAAGGTTCACCCCTCCACTTT.

This clone was seen only once. The chain's CDR3 is CASSFVLGNQPQHF. The CDR3 nucleotides read TGTGCCAGCAGTTTCGTACTGGGCAATCAGCCCCAGCATTTT. The V and J genes are TRBV6-6 and TRBJ1-5, with D unclear. CDR3 size: 14 residues. Trimming removed 4 bases at V and 2 bases at J, with 9 bases between. Germline V gene lookup returns CDR1 MNHNY and CDR2 SVGAGI (reference sequence).

The chain is built from TRBV5-4 and TRBJ2-5; TRBD1 matches 7 bases. Germline V gene lookup returns CDR1 SGHNT and CDR2 YYREEE (reference sequence). Trimming cost V 3 bases and J 0 bases; bases outside gene matches: 5. The CDR3 spans 15 residues. The CDR3 bases are TGTGCCAGCAGCTCCCCGGGACAGAACCAAGAGACCCAGTACTTC. Translated, it gives CASSSPGQNQETQYF.

This chain connects TRBV29-1 to TRBJ2-6; no clear D. Per germline, CDR1 SQVTM and CDR2 ANQGSEA. Trimming stripped 5 bases from V and 0 bases from J, with 14 bases between. CDR3 length: 16 amino acids. The CDR3 bases are TGCAGCGTTAATCACCTCACGAGCTCTGGGGCCAACGTCCTGACTTTC. It translates to CSVNHLTSSGANVLTF.

This chain joins TRBV6-1 and TRBJ2-1; D is perhaps TRBD2 (6 bases). Germline CDR1 reads MNHNS; CDR2 reads SASEGT. The CDR3 runs to 16 residues. The germline V and J ends were trimmed by 4 bases and 0 bases, with 13 bases remaining between them. CDR3 bases: TGTGCCAGCAGTGGAGCGGGCACGAGCTCCTACAATGAGCAGTTCTTC. Translating it yields CASSGAGTSSYNEQFF.

This clone was seen only once. This rearrangement joins TRBV10-3 to TRBJ1-6; D may be TRBD1 (6 bases). Germline loops: CDR1 ENHRY, CDR2 SYGVKD. The CDR3 consists of 13 residues. With 6 bases removed from V and 8 bases from J, the gap between germline ends came to 11 bases. CDR3 sequence reads: CAIRTGDDSPLHF. CDR3 nucleotide sequence: TGTGCCATCAGGACAGGAGATGATTCACCCCTCCACTTT.

V gene TRBV19 combines with J gene TRBJ1-1, with D unclear. This CDR3 region has 14 residues. Looked up from germline, CDR1 is LNHDA and CDR2 is SQIVND (reference sequence). Trimming pared 4 bases from V and 5 bases from J, leaving 14 bases between. CDR3 DNA sequence: TGTGCCAGTAGTAAACAGAGTCTTGGGACTGAAGCTTTCTTT. Its protein product is CASSKQSLGTEAFF.